A selection of T cell receptor beta chains follows, all from one sample in a study of T cell repertoires in aging, cancer and after chemotherapy. TCRdb used MiXCR to reprocess the multiplex PCR reads, holding one entry per CDR3 protein. This table has approximately 2,100 distinct CDR3 sequences, 15% to 20% appearing once. Sequencing was performed on blood. The source is a human donor with a solid tumor. Each CDR3 is given with its conserved first and last residue. A D gene is named only where the DNA matches it firmly. Clone size is given for some rows only: seen once, a few or many times, or a class if the clone is expanded.

D	size	V	J	DNA	CDR3
NA	NA	TRBV12-3/TRBV12-4	TRBJ1-5	TGTGCCAGCAGTGCCGGGCCAGGGAGAAATCAGCCCCAGCATTTT	CASSAGPGRNQPQHF
TRBD2	medium-sized	TRBV19	TRBJ2-1	TGTGCCAGTAGAAGTATGAACGGGAGGATCAATGAGCAGTTCTTC	CASRSMNGRINEQFF
TRBD1	medium-sized	TRBV18	TRBJ1-4	TGTGCCAGCTCACCTCCCGGGACAGGGGATGAAAAACTGTTTTTT	CASSPPGTGDEKLFF
NA	medium-sized	TRBV18	TRBJ1-4	TGTGCCAGCGCCGAGGGTGTAACTAATGAAAAACTGTTTTTT	CASAEGVTNEKLFF
TRBD1	medium-sized	TRBV6-1	TRBJ2-1	TGTGCCAGCAGCTATAAACCGGGACAGGATGTGCGGAATGAGCAGTTCTTC	CASSYKPGQDVRNEQFF
NA	NA	TRBV10-2	TRBJ1-6	TGCGCCAGCAGTATACAGTTGAATTCACCCCTCCACTTT	CASSIQLNSPLHF
NA	medium-sized	TRBV6-4	TRBJ2-3	TGTGCCAGCAGTGACAGGGTCACAGATACGCAGTATTTT	CASSDRVTDTQYF
NA	medium-sized	TRBV7-9	TRBJ1-2	TGTGCCAGCAGCCAACGGAGAGGCTACACCTTC	CASSQRRGYTF
NA	medium-sized	TRBV20-1	TRBJ1-5	TGCAGTGCTAGTTTCGGACAGACATATAGCAATCAGCCCCAGCATTTT	CSASFGQTYSNQPQHF
NA	NA	TRBV28	TRBJ2-6	TGTGCCAGCAGCCTGCACCAGGGCACCTCTGGGGCCAACGTCCTGACTTTC	CASSLHQGTSGANVLTF
TRBD2	medium-sized	TRBV6-2/TRBV6-3	TRBJ2-2	TGTGCCAGCAGTTACTCTGTTAGCGGGGGGCCACAACCGAACACCGGGGAGCTGTTTTTT	CASSYSVSGGPQPNTGELFF
TRBD2	NA	TRBV7-2	TRBJ2-1	TGTGCCAGCAGCTTAGAGCGGGGGGGCGGTGAGCAGTTCTTC	CASSLERGGGEQFF
TRBD1	few	TRBV18	TRBJ2-2	TGTGCCAGCTCCCCCGCAGGGGGAAACACCGGGGAGCTGTTTTTT	CASSPAGGNTGELFF
NA	large	TRBV15	TRBJ1-5	TGTGCCACCAGCAGGGACGGGAACAATCAGCCCCAGCATTTT	CATSRDGNNQPQHF
NA	NA	TRBV29-1	TRBJ1-2	TGCAGCGTTGATGGGACGGCTAACTATGGCTACACCTTC	CSVDGTANYGYTF
TRBD1	NA	TRBV25-1	TRBJ1-1	TGTGCCAGTCGGGACAGCCCTGATGGCACTGAAGCTTTCTTT	CASRDSPDGTEAFF
TRBD1	NA	TRBV25-1	TRBJ1-1	TGTGCCAGCAGTGTCCTAGGACAGGCTGAAGCTTTCTTT	CASSVLGQAEAFF
NA	medium-sized	TRBV20-1	TRBJ2-1	TGCAGTGCCAGGGCAACCTACAATGAGCAGTTCTTC	CSARATYNEQFF
TRBD2	NA	TRBV6-5	TRBJ2-2	TGTGCCACCGGGACTAGCGGGAGGGCCGGCGGGGAGCTGTTTTTT	CATGTSGRAGGELFF
TRBD1	NA	TRBV27	TRBJ1-2	TGTGCCAGCAGTTCTACAAGGAGACAGGGCCTGGTCTATGGCTACACCTTC	CASSSTRRQGLVYGYTF
NA	medium-sized	TRBV7-6	TRBJ1-1	TGTGCCAGCAGCTTGCGGGCGGATATGAACACTGAAGCTTTCTTT	CASSLRADMNTEAFF
TRBD2	NA	TRBV15	TRBJ2-3	TGTGCCACCAGCCTACTAGCGTCTAGCACAGATACGCAGTATTTT	CATSLLASSTDTQYF
NA	few	TRBV11-2	TRBJ1-4	TGTGCCAGCAGGCGGGGGGGGTTTGATGAAAAACTGTTTTTT	CASRRGGFDEKLFF